A single sample is the source of the 20 T cell receptor beta chains below, sequenced in a study of blood T cells in healthy people across ages. With a J-beta primer mix and a sample-barcoded 5' primer, a second PCR ran about 6 to 11 cycles. Via MiXCR, TCRdb re-called the 5' RACE reads, giving one row per CDR3 protein. The table has approximately 1.5 million distinct CDR3 sequences, 42% seen once. What was sequenced was blood. The receptors come from a woman aged 18-30 years in good health.

The J gene is TRBJ2-7, the V gene TRBV10-3; TRBD1 matches 9 bases. Germline lookup yields CDR1 ENHRY and CDR2 SYGVKD. V lost 4 bases to trimming and J lost 2 bases; unmatched junction nucleotides: 6. CDR3 length: 15 residues. The CDR3 reads CAISGGQGLTYEQYF. CDR3 sequence (DNA): TGTGCCATCAGTGGAGGACAGGGGTTGACCTACGAGCAGTACTTC.

The chain uses TRBV7-2 and TRBJ2-7, with 8 positions matching TRBD2. The CDR3 loop spans 15 amino acids. Trimming took 1 base from V and 2 from J; bases not matched to a gene: 4. The germline V gene has CDR1 SGHTA and CDR2 FQGNSA. The chain's CDR3 is CASSLEAGGPYEQYF. CDR3 coding DNA: TGTGCCAGCAGCTTAGAGGCGGGAGGTCCCTACGAGCAGTACTTC.

This sequence joins TRBV11-1 and TRBJ2-7; 7 bases line up with TRBD2. CDR1 SGHAT and CDR2 FQDESV come from the germline V gene (reference sequence). The CDR3 extends over 14 amino acids. V dropped 7 bases and J dropped 6; count of bases not matched to a gene: 12. In nucleotides, the CDR3 is TGTGCCAGCAATCTCGGACTAGGGGCGGCCGAGCAGTACTTC. Its protein product is CASNLGLGAAEQYF. Full variable domain (remainder filled in from reference TRBV11-1 and TRBJ2-7): EAEVAQSPRYKITEKSQAVAFWCDPISGHATLYWYRQILGQGPELLVQFQDESVVDDSQLPKDRFSAERLKGVDSTLKIQPAELGDSAMYLCASNLGLGAAEQYFGPGTRLTVT.

The chain recombines TRBV20-1 with TRBJ2-5; the D gene could be TRBD1 or TRBD2 (7 bases each). The J call may not be correct, given that the DNA end is closer to TRBJ2-7. Germline V gene sequence: CDR1 DFQATT, CDR2 SNEGSKA (reference sequence). The length of the CDR3 is 15 residues. The CDR3: CSARDLRQGGYEQYF. The CDR3 DNA follows: TGCAGTGCTAGAGATCTGCGGCAGGGGGGGTACGAGCAGTACTTC.

The rearrangement joins TRBV3-1 to TRBJ2-1; D unresolved. V lost 0 bases and J 7 bases, leaving 13 bases between the germline ends. The CDR3 covers 15 residues. Germline V gene sequence: CDR1 LGHDT, CDR2 YNNKEL (reference sequence). Here the CDR3 reads CASSQDGLEWNEQFF. CDR3 DNA sequence: TGTGCCAGCAGCCAAGACGGTCTAGAGTGGAATGAGCAGTTCTTC.

The chain carries TRBV7-3 and TRBJ2-3, with a tentative D call TRBD1 (6 bases). The germline gives CDR1 SGHTA, CDR2 FQGTGA. CDR3 length: 15 residues. The germline V and J ends were trimmed by 4 bases and 0 bases, with 11 bases remaining between them. CDR3: CASSSQGRSTDTQYF. The DNA of the CDR3 is TGTGCCAGCAGCTCCCAGGGGCGGAGCACAGATACGCAGTATTTT.

The chain has TRBV28 and TRBJ2-1; no firm D call. The CDR3 is 14 residues long. Trimming removed 2 bases at V and 3 bases at J, with 8 bases between. The germline CDR1 and CDR2 sequences are MDHEN and SYDVKM. In DNA, the CDR3 is TGTGCCAGCAGTTTAGACAAGGGCTACAATGAGCAGTTCTTC. Translation: CASSLDKGYNEQFF.

Only a few counts were recorded for this clonotype. The genes are TRBV25-1 and TRBJ1-2; possible D gene TRBD1, 5 bases. CDR1 MGHDK and CDR2 SYGVNS come from the germline V gene. The CDR3 consists of 11 residues. The V gene lost 6 bases and the J gene lost 5 bases, with 7 bases spanning the gap. The CDR3 protein is CASRGEYGYTF. CDR3 in DNA: TGTGCCAGCAGAGGGGAATATGGCTACACCTTC.

The chain has TRBV2 and TRBJ2-1; D unresolved. The CDR3 consists of 12 residues. Germline CDR1 is SNHLY and CDR2 is FYNNEI. Trimming pared 7 bases from V and 5 bases from J, leaving 9 bases between. Written as DNA, the CDR3 is TGTGCCAGCACTAGTGACCACAATGAGCAGTTCTTC. Residues: CASTSDHNEQFF.

This clonotype was counted only a few times. The rearrangement uses TRBV4-3 and TRBJ1-1; D gene uncertain. V lost 0 bases and J 3 bases, leaving 11 bases between the germline ends. Germline V gene lookup returns CDR1 LGHNA and CDR2 YSLEER. This CDR3 contains 15 residues. The CDR3 coding sequence is TGCGCCAGCAGCCAAGATAGAGACACCTACACTGAAGCTTTCTTT. Its translation: CASSQDRDTYTEAFF.

The chain joins TRBV4-2 to TRBJ2-3, with TRBD2 identical over 7 bases. Trimming took 5 bases from V and 4 from J; bases not matched to a gene: 6. Germline CDR1 and CDR2: LGHNA and YNFKEQ. The CDR3 covers 14 residues. CDR3 DNA: TGTGCCAGCAGCGTCTACGGGGGGTCAGATACGCAGTATTTT. Protein product: CASSVYGGSDTQYF.

The chain employs TRBV24-1 and TRBJ2-3; no definite D call. Between the trimmed V and J ends, which lost 4 bases and 6 bases, there was a span of 4 bases. The CDR3 runs to 11 residues. Germline V gene lookup returns CDR1 KGHDR and CDR2 SFDVKD. For the CDR3, the DNA is TGTGCCACCAGTGAACGGGATACGCAGTATTTT. This sequence encodes CATSERDTQYF.

This clonotype was seen a handful of times. The genes are TRBV9 and TRBJ2-5; TRBD2 might be the D (6 bases). Matching the DNA end better, TRBJ2-7 makes the J call doubtful. There are 14 residues in the CDR3. The V gene's germline CDR1 is SGDLS and CDR2 YYNGEE. CDR3 residues: CASSEVPGGVEQYF. Here the CDR3 DNA reads TGTGCCAGCAGCGAGGTCCCCGGAGGGGTCGAGCAGTACTTC.

This clonotype appeared a few times. The chain employs TRBV9 and TRBJ1-2; 8 nucleotides match TRBD1. In germline, CDR1 is SGDLS, CDR2 YYNGEE. The junction had 9 bases not matched to a gene; V was cut back by 3 bases and J by 8 bases. This CDR3 spans 14 amino acids. The CDR3, as DNA: TGTGCCAGCAGCGGCCGGACAGGGCCGCGGGGCTACACCTTC. Its protein product is CASSGRTGPRGYTF.

The chain links TRBV6-6 to TRBJ2-1, with 8 bases that match TRBD2. Per germline, CDR1 MNHNY and CDR2 SVGAGI (reference sequence). The CDR3 sequence is 14 residues long. Losses at the gene ends were 7 bases for V and 0 bases for J; bases not matched to a gene: 2. The CDR3 region is CASTAGASYNEQFF. CDR3 sequence (DNA): TGTGCCAGCACAGCGGGGGCCTCCTACAATGAGCAGTTCTTC.

This clonotype was seen only a few times. In nucleotides, the CDR3 is TGTGCCAGCAGGGGGGCCGTTGTAGATACGCAGTATTTT. This sequence encodes CASRGAVVDTQYF. The J gene is TRBJ2-3, the V gene TRBV7-2; a weak D match, TRBD1 (6 bases). This CDR3 is 13 amino acids long. V lost 6 bases and J lost 5, with 12 bases in between. Germline V gene lookup returns CDR1 SGHTA and CDR2 FQGNSA.

The gene calls are TRBV6-2 or TRBV6-3 and TRBJ1-1; D uncertain. Germline V gene sequence: CDR1 MNHEY, CDR2 SVGEGT. The CDR3 length is 13 residues. Trimming stripped 2 bases from V and 4 bases from J, with 8 bases between. The CDR3 reads CASSYARGTEAFF. CDR3 nucleotides: TGTGCCAGCAGTTACGCCCGAGGCACTGAAGCTTTCTTT.

This clonotype has more than one count but fewer than ten. The chain recombines TRBV29-1 with TRBJ2-1, with D tentatively TRBD1 (6 bases). V was clipped by 6 bases and J by 0 bases, with 15 bases between them. In germline, CDR1 is SQVTM, CDR2 ANQGSEA. CDR3 length: 15 residues. In DNA form, the CDR3 reads TGCAGCGTGGAGAACAGGGCGAGCTCCTACAATGAGCAGTTCTTC. It translates to CSVENRASSYNEQFF.

The CDR3 loop is CASSLISGGLMANVLTF. The CDR3 DNA reads TGTGCCAGCAGTTTAATATCTGGAGGGCTTATGGCCAACGTCCTGACTTTC. The V call is TRBV27, the J call TRBJ2-6; maybe TRBD2 (6 bases). The V and J ends lost 2 bases and 6 bases respectively, with 17 bases between them. Germline CDR1 MNHEY, CDR2 SMNVEV (reference sequence). The CDR3 has 17 residues.

The CDR3 loop reads CASSLVGTGTYEAFF. CDR3 nucleotides: TGTGCCAGCAGTTTGGTAGGGACAGGGACTTATGAAGCTTTCTTT. The rearrangement joins TRBV27 to TRBJ1-1; 9 bases agree with TRBD1. Germline CDR1 MNHEY, CDR2 SMNVEV (reference sequence). The CDR3 consists of 15 residues. V lost 3 bases to trimming and J lost 7 bases; unmatched junction nucleotides: 9.